These 16 T cell receptor beta chains originate from one sample sequenced in a study of T cells in Graves' hyperthyroidism and ophthalmopathy. The source material, RNA transcripts, was used to amplify TCR beta CDR3 regions. When the TCR CDR3 underwent first-round RT-PCR, the HTBI primer set was used. TCRdb ran MiXCR on the multiplex PCR reads and lists one entry per CDR3 protein. This repertoire shows about half a million distinct CDR3 sequences, roughly 21% found once; its top ten account for about 45%. Sequences were obtained from blood. These receptors were obtained from a man in his forties with Graves' ophthalmopathy.

The J gene is TRBJ1-5, the V gene TRBV6-1, with a weak D call TRBD1 (5 bases). V lost 5 bases and J lost 5, with 16 bases in between. Per germline, CDR1 MNHNS and CDR2 SASEGT. The CDR3 runs to 15 residues. CDR3 nucleotide sequence: TGTGCCAGCAGTCTGGGAGACGGGGGGTATCAGCCCCAGCATTTT. Translated, it gives CASSLGDGGYQPQHF.

This clonotype was found once. The chain combines TRBV30 with TRBJ2-3, with 12 nucleotides matching TRBD2. The ends lost 7 bases at V and 3 bases at J; junction bases unmatched: 2. This CDR3 is 13 amino acids long. Germline V CDR1 and CDR2: GTSNPN, SVGIG (reference sequence). CDR3 DNA: TGTGCCTTGACTAGCGGGGGAACAGATACGCAGTATTTT. Encoded protein: CALTSGGTDTQYF.

CDR3 DNA sequence: TGTGCCACCAGGGCAGGGGGAGATGAAAAACTGTTTTTT. This translates into CATRAGGDEKLFF. The genes are TRBV2 and TRBJ1-4; 7 nucleotides match TRBD1. CDR1 SNHLY and CDR2 FYNNEI come from the germline V gene. The CDR3 has 13 residues. After removal of 10 bases from V and 6 bases from J, the junction contained 8 bases not matched to a gene.

This clonotype showed up many times. This chain joins TRBV11-3 and TRBJ1-1; 9 bases align to TRBD1. The CDR3 has 15 residues. The germline CDR1 and CDR2 sequences are SGHNT and YENEEA. V dropped 0 bases and J dropped 4; count of bases not matched to a gene: 3. The CDR3 sequence: CASSLDGTGSTEAFF. The DNA for the CDR3 is TGTGCCAGCAGCTTAGATGGGACAGGGAGCACTGAAGCTTTCTTT.

The V and J genes are TRBV30 and TRBJ2-1; 8 bases are shared with TRBD2. The CDR3 contains 14 residues. The trim removed 2 bases at V and 6 bases at J, leaving 6 bases unmatched. Germline V gene data show CDR1 as GTSNPN and CDR2 as SVGIG (reference sequence). CDR3 nucleotides: TGTGCCTGGAGTACGGGAGGGCCATTCAATGAGCAGTTCTTC. It codes for CAWSTGGPFNEQFF.

This clonotype has a handful of counts. The chain recombines TRBV6-1 with TRBJ2-1; weak D call: TRBD2 (6 bases). The germline gives CDR1 MNHNS, CDR2 SASEGT. Trimming removed 0 bases from V and 8 bases from J, with 11 bases in between. This CDR3 comprises 14 residues. The CDR3 DNA reads TGTGCCAGCAGTGAAGCGGGGGGTGTGGATGAGCAGTTCTTC. Residues: CASSEAGGVDEQFF.

The CDR3 here is CASSPTGLASYEQYF. Here the CDR3 DNA reads TGTGCCAGCAGTCCGACAGGACTAGCCTCCTACGAGCAGTACTTC. The rearrangement joins TRBV14 to TRBJ2-7, with 8 bases fitting TRBD2. V shed 6 bases and J 0 bases; nucleotides not matched to a gene: 7. CDR3 length equals 15 residues. CDR1 is SGHDN and CDR2 is FVKESK in the germline V gene.

The gene calls are TRBV5-6 and TRBJ2-2; 7 positions match TRBD2. Germline trimming cut 4 bases from V and 5 bases from J; bases unmatched to any gene: 11. This CDR3 has 16 amino acids. Germline V gives CDR1 SGHDT, CDR2 YYEEEE. Written as DNA, the CDR3 is TGTGCCAGCAGCCTCTCCTTAGCGGGTAGGACCGGGGAGCTGTTTTTT. The encoded protein is CASSLSLAGRTGELFF.

V gene TRBV20-1 combines with J gene TRBJ2-5, with TRBD1 matching over 9 bases. Germline CDR1 and CDR2: DFQATT and SNEGSKA (reference sequence). V dropped 6 bases and J dropped 4; count of bases not matched to a gene: 15. CDR3 length equals 16 residues. The CDR3 bases are TGCAGTGCCAGCACGGAGGGTCCGGACAGGGGAGAGACCCAGTACTTC. This sequence encodes CSASTEGPDRGETQYF.

The genes are TRBV13 and TRBJ2-1, with a tentative D call TRBD2 (5 bases). This CDR3 contains 17 residues. V dropped 2 bases and J dropped 6 bases, with 20 bases sitting between them. Germline loops: CDR1 PRHDT, CDR2 FYEKMQ (reference sequence). CDR3 in DNA: TGTGCCAGCAGCTTAATGCTAGCCCCCTACCCTACCAATGAGCAGTTCTTC. This translates into CASSLMLAPYPTNEQFF.

This clonotype occurred a few times. The V and J genes are TRBV6-4 and TRBJ1-5; no definite D call. There are 14 residues in the CDR3. Germline-derived CDR1 and CDR2 are MRHNA and SNTAGT. V was trimmed by 4 bases and J by 0 bases, leaving 7 bases between them. The CDR3 here is CASSGSVSNQPQHF. DNA of the CDR3: TGTGCCAGCAGTGGATCAGTTAGCAATCAGCCCCAGCATTTT.

This clonotype was found many times. J is TRBJ2-1 and V is TRBV28; 7 nucleotides match TRBD1. This CDR3 region has 12 residues. J gave up 10 bases and V 0 bases, and 0 bases lay outside the gene matches. Germline lookup yields CDR1 MDHEN and CDR2 SYDVKM. The CDR3 sequence: CASSLWDREQFF. CDR3 bases: TGTGCCAGCAGTTTATGGGACAGGGAGCAGTTCTTC.

This sequence joins TRBV10-3 and TRBJ1-1, with a possible D match to TRBD1 (6 bases). The germline V gene encodes CDR1 ENHRY and CDR2 SYGVKD. CDR3 length: 16 amino acids. The germline V and J ends were trimmed by 10 bases and 0 bases, with 21 bases remaining between them. The CDR3: CATQPGHPYMNTEAFF. The CDR3 region has the DNA TGTGCCACACAACCGGGACACCCGTACATGAACACTGAAGCTTTCTTT.

This sequence joins TRBV6-1 and TRBJ1-1, with no clear D. The CDR3 is 14 amino acids. V was clipped by 6 bases and J by 6 bases, with 17 bases between them. Per germline, CDR1 MNHNS and CDR2 SASEGT. The CDR3 reads CASSPPGRIAEAFF. In nucleotides, the CDR3 is TGTGCCAGCAGCCCCCCTGGACGCATCGCTGAAGCTTTCTTT.

The V gene is TRBV10-3, the J gene TRBJ2-1; no clear D. Trimming took off 11 bases at V and 7 bases at J, with 15 bases between the two ends. Germline V gene lookup returns CDR1 ENHRY and CDR2 SYGVKD. This CDR3 comprises 12 residues. The CDR3 is CASAPRSNEQFF. In nucleotides, the CDR3 is TGTGCCTCTGCTCCGCGATCTAATGAGCAGTTCTTC.

This chain links TRBV27 with TRBJ1-5; 8 nucleotides line up with TRBD1. The germline V gene has CDR1 MNHEY and CDR2 SMNVEV (reference sequence). This CDR3 contains 15 residues. V lost 2 bases, J lost 7 bases, and 7 bases stayed unmatched. As DNA, the CDR3 is TGTGCCAGCAGTTTAGGGCAGGGGGCCTCGCAGCCCCAGCATTTT. It translates to CASSLGQGASQPQHF.